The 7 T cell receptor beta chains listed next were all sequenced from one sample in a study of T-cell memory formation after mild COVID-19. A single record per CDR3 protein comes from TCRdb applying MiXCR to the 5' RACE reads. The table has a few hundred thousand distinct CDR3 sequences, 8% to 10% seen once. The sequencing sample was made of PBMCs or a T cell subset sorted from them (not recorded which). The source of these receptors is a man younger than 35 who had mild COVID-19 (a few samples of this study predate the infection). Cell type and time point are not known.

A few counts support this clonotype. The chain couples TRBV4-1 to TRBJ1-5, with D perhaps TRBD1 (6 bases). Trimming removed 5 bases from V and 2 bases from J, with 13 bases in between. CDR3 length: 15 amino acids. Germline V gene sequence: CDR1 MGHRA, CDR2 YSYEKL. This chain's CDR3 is CASSSLTGRNQPQHF. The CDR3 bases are TGCGCCAGCAGCTCCCTGACAGGCCGCAATCAGCCCCAGCATTTT.

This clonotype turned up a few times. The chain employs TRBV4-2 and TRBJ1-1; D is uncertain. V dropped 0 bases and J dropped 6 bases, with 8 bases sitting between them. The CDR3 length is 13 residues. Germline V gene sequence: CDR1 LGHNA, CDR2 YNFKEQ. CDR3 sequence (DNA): TGTGCCAGCAGCCAAGATGATTGGGCTGAAGCTTTCTTT. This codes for CASSQDDWAEAFF.

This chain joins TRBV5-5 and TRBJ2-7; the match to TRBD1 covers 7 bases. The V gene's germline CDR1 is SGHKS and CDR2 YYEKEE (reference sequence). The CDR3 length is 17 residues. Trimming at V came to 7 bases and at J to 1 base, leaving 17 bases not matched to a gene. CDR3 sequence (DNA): TGTGCCAGCGAAGAAAGGACAGGCCAGGTAAAATCCTACGAGCAGTACGTC. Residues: CASEERTGQVKSYEQYV.

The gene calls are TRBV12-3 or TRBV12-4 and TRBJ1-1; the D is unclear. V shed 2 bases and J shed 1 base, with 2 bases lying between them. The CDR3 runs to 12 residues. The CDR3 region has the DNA TGTGCCAGCAGTTTATGGAACACTGAAGCTTTCTTT. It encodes CASSLWNTEAFF.

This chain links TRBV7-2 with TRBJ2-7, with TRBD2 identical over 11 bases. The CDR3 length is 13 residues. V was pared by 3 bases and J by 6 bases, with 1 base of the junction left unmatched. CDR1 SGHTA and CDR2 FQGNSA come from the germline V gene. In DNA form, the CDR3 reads TGTGCCAGCAGCTTCCTAGCGGGGGGCGAGCAGTACGTC. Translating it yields CASSFLAGGEQYV.

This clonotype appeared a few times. The CDR3 DNA reads TGTGCCAGCACTTTTGGGAATTCCGATGAGCAGTTCTTC. Translating it yields CASTFGNSDEQFF. The chain carries TRBV12-3 or TRBV12-4 and TRBJ2-1, with D hard to call. V dropped 7 bases and J dropped 8 bases, with 15 bases sitting between them. This CDR3 spans 13 amino acids.

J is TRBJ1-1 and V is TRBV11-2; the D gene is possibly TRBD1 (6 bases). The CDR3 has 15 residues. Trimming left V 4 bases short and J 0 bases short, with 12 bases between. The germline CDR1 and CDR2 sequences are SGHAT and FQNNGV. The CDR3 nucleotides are TGTGCCAGCAGCTCCGCTGGACAGCTGAACACTGAAGCTTTCTTT. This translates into CASSSAGQLNTEAFF.